One and the same sample provided the 15 T cell receptor beta chains below, sequenced in a study of OX40 agonist ivuxolimab in advanced cancers. The table came from immunoSEQ multiplex PCR; TCRdb's copy has only in-frame clones and leaves some out. The table has about 68,000 clones, over 75% seen once; the top ten hold about 0.66%. Sample: CD4+ or CD8+ T cells sorted from blood, taken in a trial of the OX40 agonist ivuxolimab. Source of these receptors: an adult with an advanced solid tumor such as melanoma, head and neck, liver or kidney cancer.

The chain is built from TRBV11-2 and TRBJ2-1, with TRBD2 matching 12 bases. Germline CDR1 is SGHAT and CDR2 is FQNNGV. V was pared by 6 bases and J by 6 bases, with 6 bases of the junction left unmatched. This CDR3 contains 15 residues. CDR3 in amino acids: CASSRGLAGRNEQFF. The DNA of the CDR3 is TGTGCCAGCAGTCGTGGACTAGCGGGGCGCAATGAGCAGTTCTTC. The full variable domain, completed using reference TRBV11-2 and TRBJ2-1, is EAGVAQSPRYKIIEKRQSVAFWCNPISGHATLYWYQQILGQGPKLLIQFQNNGVVDDSQLPKDRFSAERLKGVDSTLKIQPAKLEDSAVYLCASSRGLAGRNEQFFGPGTRLTVL.

The chain carries TRBV21-1 and TRBJ2-5; the D call TRBD1 from the table was never checked on the DNA. TRBV21-1 is tagged as a pseudogene. This CDR3 region has 12 residues. The CDR3 DNA follows: TGTGCCAGCAGATACAGGTCAAAGACCCAGTACTTC. Protein sequence: CASRYRSKTQYF.

The chain combines TRBV7-2 with TRBJ1-3; D is possibly TRBD1 (5 bases). This CDR3 region has 17 residues. Trimming cost V 2 bases and J 0 bases, with 14 bases left between them. Per the germline V gene, CDR1 is SGHTA and CDR2 is FQGNSA. This CDR3 is CASSLFGGTHSGNTIYF. CDR3 in DNA: TGTGCCAGCAGCTTATTCGGGGGGACCCACTCTGGAAACACCATATATTTT.

V usage is TRBV7-9 and J usage is TRBJ1-1; a possible D gene is TRBD1 (6 bases). CDR1 is SEHNR, CDR2 FQNEAQ, per germline (reference sequence). The CDR3 extends over 13 amino acids. Trimming removed 1 base at V and 5 bases at J, with 8 bases between. CDR3 nucleotides: TGTGCCAGCAGCTTAGGAGGGGGGACTGAAGCTTTCTTT. Translating it yields CASSLGGGTEAFF.

The chain recombines TRBV6-6 with TRBJ1-6; 7 bases align to TRBD1. The CDR3 is 14 residues long. In germline, CDR1 is MNHNY, CDR2 SVGAGI (reference sequence). J lost 9 bases, V lost 6 bases, and 8 bases had no gene match. CDR3 in amino acids: CASSRGQAPSPLHF. CDR3 coding DNA: TGTGCCAGCAGCCGAGGACAGGCCCCTTCACCCCTCCACTTT.

J is TRBJ1-4 and V is TRBV27, with 12 bases that match TRBD1. V dropped 5 bases and J dropped 4; count of bases not matched to a gene: 14. Germline CDR1 reads MNHEY; CDR2 reads SMNVEV (reference sequence). This CDR3 is 19 amino acids long. This chain's CDR3 is CASSGSGTGGHRRNEKLFF. The CDR3 DNA follows: TGTGCCAGCAGTGGGTCCGGGACAGGGGGCCACAGACGTAATGAAAAACTGTTTTTT.

The chain couples TRBV19 to TRBJ1-5, with 9 bases matching TRBD1. Per germline, CDR1 LNHDA and CDR2 SQIVND (reference sequence). The CDR3 runs 14 residues. V was clipped by 8 bases and J by 7 bases; unmatched bases: 9. CDR3 nucleotide sequence: TGTGCCAGTCGGCCGGACAGGGGTGGCCAGCCCCAGCATTTT. Its translation: CASRPDRGGQPQHF.

This clone has just one count. The V call is TRBV11-3, the J call TRBJ1-6; D is uncertain. CDR1 SGHNT and CDR2 YENEEA come from the germline V gene. Trimming left V 0 bases short and J 8 bases short, with 5 bases between. There are 13 residues in the CDR3. The CDR3 bases are TGTGCCAGCAGCTTAGAAGAACATTCACCCCTCCACTTT. Amino acid sequence: CASSLEEHSPLHF.

A few counts support this clone. The J gene is TRBJ1-5, the V gene TRBV6-5; D is perhaps TRBD1 (5 bases). The CDR3 totals 15 residues. Germline assignment: CDR1 MNHEY and CDR2 SVGAGI. The ends were cut back, 7 bases at V and 6 bases at J, with 19 bases in the middle. CDR3 nucleotides: TGTGCCAGCATTCCTAGGGCAGGGCTGGGTCAGCCCCAGCATTTT. It yields the protein CASIPRAGLGQPQHF.

The CDR3 sequence is CAISHGGTGKYGYTF. DNA for the CDR3: TGTGCCATCAGCCACGGAGGGACAGGCAAATATGGCTACACCTTC. The V call is TRBV10-3, the J call TRBJ1-2; TRBD1 agrees at 8 bases. This CDR3 is built from 15 residues. V was pared by 6 bases and J by 5 bases, with 11 bases of the junction left unmatched. Germline assignment: CDR1 ENHRY and CDR2 SYGVKD.

The chain recombines TRBV6-5 with TRBJ2-7, with 8 positions matching TRBD1. Germline loops: CDR1 MNHEY, CDR2 SVGAGI. Losses at the gene ends were 5 bases for V and 2 bases for J; bases not matched to a gene: 5. The CDR3 is 14 amino acids. The CDR3: CASSIGQGPYEQYF. The CDR3 DNA reads as TGTGCCAGCAGTATCGGACAGGGCCCCTACGAGCAGTACTTC.

The chain recombines TRBV19 with TRBJ2-5; D is unclear. The CDR3 extends over 13 amino acids. The V and J ends lost 3 bases and 2 bases respectively, with 7 bases between them. Per the germline V gene, CDR1 is LNHDA and CDR2 is SQIVND (reference sequence). The CDR3 DNA reads as TGTGCCAGTAGTATGAGTGAGCAAGAGACCCAGTACTTC. This sequence encodes CASSMSEQETQYF.

The rearrangement joins TRBV18 to TRBJ2-5, with 10 bases aligning to TRBD2. CDR1 is KGHSH, CDR2 LQKENI, per germline. The trim removed 3 bases at V and 1 base at J, leaving 5 bases unmatched. The CDR3 loop spans 16 amino acids. CDR3 residues: CASSPSLAGFQETQYF. The CDR3 nucleotides read TGTGCCAGCTCACCTTCACTAGCGGGGTTCCAAGAGACCCAGTACTTC.

The chain links TRBV20-1 to TRBJ2-7, with D unclear. V dropped 6 bases and J dropped 3 bases, with 9 bases sitting between them. The CDR3 has 11 residues. Germline values: CDR1 DFQATT, CDR2 SNEGSKA (reference sequence). CDR3 bases: TGCAGTGCCGGACCAAACTACGAGCAGTACTTC. Its translation is CSAGPNYEQYF.

The chain carries TRBV4-3 and TRBJ1-1; D not certain. The CDR3 contains 14 residues. Looked up from germline, CDR1 is LGHNA and CDR2 is YSLEER. V was pared by 3 bases and J by 1 base, with 9 bases between. The CDR3 region has the DNA TGCGCCAGCAGCCACAACCGGAAGAACACTGAAGCTTTCTTT. It yields the protein CASSHNRKNTEAFF.